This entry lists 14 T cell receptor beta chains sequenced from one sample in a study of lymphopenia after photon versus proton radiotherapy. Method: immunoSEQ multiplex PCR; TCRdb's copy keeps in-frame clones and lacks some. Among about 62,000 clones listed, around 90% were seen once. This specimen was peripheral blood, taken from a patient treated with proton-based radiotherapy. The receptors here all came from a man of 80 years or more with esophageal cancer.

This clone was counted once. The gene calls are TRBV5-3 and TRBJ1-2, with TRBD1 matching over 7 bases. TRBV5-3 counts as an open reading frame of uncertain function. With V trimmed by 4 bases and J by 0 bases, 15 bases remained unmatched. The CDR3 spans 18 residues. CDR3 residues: CARSARRGPWPSNYGYTF. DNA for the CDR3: TGTGCCAGAAGCGCAAGGAGGGGGCCTTGGCCCTCTAACTATGGCTACACCTTC.

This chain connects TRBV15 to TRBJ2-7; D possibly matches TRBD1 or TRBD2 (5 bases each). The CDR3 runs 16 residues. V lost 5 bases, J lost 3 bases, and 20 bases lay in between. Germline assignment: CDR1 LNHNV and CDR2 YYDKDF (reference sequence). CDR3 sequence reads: CATSGMRKGPIYEQYF. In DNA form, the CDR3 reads TGTGCCACCAGCGGCATGAGAAAGGGACCGATCTACGAGCAGTACTTC.

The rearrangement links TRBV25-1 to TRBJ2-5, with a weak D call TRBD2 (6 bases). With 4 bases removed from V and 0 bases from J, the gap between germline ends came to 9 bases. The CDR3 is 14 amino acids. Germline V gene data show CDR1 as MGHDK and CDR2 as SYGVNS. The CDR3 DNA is TGTGCCAGCAGTGGGGACTTGTACCAAGAGACCCAGTACTTC. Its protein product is CASSGDLYQETQYF.

This CDR3 is CASSRSGRIDNEQFF. CDR3 nucleotide sequence: TGTGCCAGCAGCCGGAGCGGGAGGATCGATAATGAGCAGTTCTTC. The chain has TRBV7-9 and TRBJ2-1; 9 positions match TRBD2. Germline V gene sequence: CDR1 SEHNR, CDR2 FQNEAQ (reference sequence). V was pared by 5 bases and J by 7 bases, with 9 bases of the junction left unmatched. The CDR3 is 15 residues long.

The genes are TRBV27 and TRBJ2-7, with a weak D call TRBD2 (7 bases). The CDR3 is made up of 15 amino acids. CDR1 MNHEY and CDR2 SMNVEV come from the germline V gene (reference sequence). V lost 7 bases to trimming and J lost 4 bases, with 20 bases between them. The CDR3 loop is CASKFEGGAGYEQYF. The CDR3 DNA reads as TGTGCCAGCAAGTTTGAAGGGGGGGCCGGGTACGAGCAGTACTTC.

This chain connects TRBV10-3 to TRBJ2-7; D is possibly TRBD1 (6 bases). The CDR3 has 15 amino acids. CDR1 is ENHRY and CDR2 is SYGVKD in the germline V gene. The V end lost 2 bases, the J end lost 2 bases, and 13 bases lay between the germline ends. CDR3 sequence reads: CAISEIRRGAYEQYF. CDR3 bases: TGTGCCATCAGTGAGATCCGCAGGGGAGCCTACGAGCAGTACTTC.

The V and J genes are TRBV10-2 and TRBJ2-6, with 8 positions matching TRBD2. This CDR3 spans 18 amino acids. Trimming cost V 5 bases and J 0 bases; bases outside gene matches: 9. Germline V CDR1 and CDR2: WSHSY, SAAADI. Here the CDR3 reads CASSNGLAESSGANVLTF. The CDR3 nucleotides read TGCGCCAGCAGTAACGGACTAGCTGAAAGCTCTGGGGCCAACGTCCTGACTTTC.

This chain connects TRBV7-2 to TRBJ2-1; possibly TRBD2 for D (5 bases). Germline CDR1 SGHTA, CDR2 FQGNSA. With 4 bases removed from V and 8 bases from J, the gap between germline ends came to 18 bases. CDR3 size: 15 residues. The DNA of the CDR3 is TGTGCCAGCAGCTCTTCCCGGACTCCTGCGCATGAGCAGTTCTTC. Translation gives CASSSSRTPAHEQFF.

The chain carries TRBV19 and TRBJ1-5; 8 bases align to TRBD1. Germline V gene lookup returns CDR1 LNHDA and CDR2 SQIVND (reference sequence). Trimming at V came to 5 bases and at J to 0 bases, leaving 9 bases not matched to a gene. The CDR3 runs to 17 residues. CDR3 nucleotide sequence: TGTGCCAGTAGTCGGACAGGGTTTTCCTATAGCAATCAGCCCCAGCATTTT. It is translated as CASSRTGFSYSNQPQHF. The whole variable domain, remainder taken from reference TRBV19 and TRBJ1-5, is DGGITQSPKYLFRKEGQNVTLSCEQNLNHDAMYWYRQDPGQGLRLIYYSQIVNDFQKGDIAEGYSVSREKKESFPLTVTSAQKNPTAFYLCASSRTGFSYSNQPQHFGDGTRLSIL.

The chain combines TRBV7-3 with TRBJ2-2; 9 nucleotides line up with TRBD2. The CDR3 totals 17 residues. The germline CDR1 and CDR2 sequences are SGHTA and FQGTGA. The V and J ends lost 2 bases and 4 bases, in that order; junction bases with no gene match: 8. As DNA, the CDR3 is TGTGCCAGCAGCTTATTCCTAGCGGGGCGTGGCACCGGGGAGCTGTTTTTT. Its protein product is CASSLFLAGRGTGELFF.

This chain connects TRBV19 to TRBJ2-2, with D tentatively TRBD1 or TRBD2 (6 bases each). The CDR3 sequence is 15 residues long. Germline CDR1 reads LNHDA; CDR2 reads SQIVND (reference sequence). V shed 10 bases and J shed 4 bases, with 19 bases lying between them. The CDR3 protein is CATGGGLGGTGELFF. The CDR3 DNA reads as TGTGCCACCGGAGGGGGTTTAGGGGGCACCGGGGAGCTGTTTTTT.

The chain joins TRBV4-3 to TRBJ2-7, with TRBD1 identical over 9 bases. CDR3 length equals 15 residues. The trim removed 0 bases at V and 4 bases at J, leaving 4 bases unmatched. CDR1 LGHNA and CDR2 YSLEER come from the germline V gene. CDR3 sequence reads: CASSQDRDRVYEQYF. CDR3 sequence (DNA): TGCGCCAGCAGCCAAGATAGGGACAGGGTGTACGAGCAGTACTTC.

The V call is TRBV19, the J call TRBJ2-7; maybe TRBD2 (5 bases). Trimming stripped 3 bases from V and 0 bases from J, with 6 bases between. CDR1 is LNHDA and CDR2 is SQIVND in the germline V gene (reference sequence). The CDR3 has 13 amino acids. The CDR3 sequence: CASSMGSSYEQYF. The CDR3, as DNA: TGTGCCAGTAGTATGGGGAGCTCCTACGAGCAGTACTTC.

DNA of the CDR3: TGTGCCAGCACCAAAACGGGGTCCTACGAGCAGTACTTC. This translates into CASTKTGSYEQYF. The gene calls are TRBV6-5 and TRBJ2-7; tentatively, D is TRBD2 (5 bases). Germline-derived CDR1 and CDR2 are MNHEY and SVGAGI. This CDR3 has 13 residues. Trimming removed 7 bases from V and 1 base from J, with 11 bases in between.